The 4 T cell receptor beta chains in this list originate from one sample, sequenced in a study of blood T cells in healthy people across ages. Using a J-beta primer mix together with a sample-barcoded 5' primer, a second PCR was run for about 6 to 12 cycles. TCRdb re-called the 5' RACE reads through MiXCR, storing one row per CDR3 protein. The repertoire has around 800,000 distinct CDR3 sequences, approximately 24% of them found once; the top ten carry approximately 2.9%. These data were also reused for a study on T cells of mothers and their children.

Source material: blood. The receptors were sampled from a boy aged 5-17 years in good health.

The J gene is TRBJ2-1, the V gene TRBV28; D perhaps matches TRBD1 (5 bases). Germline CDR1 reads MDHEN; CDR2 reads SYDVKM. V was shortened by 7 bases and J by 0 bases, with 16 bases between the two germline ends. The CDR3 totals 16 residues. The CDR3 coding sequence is TGTGCCAGCACCCCCGTGGGTGACAGCTCCTACAATGAGCAGTTCTTC. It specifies CASTPVGDSSYNEQFF.

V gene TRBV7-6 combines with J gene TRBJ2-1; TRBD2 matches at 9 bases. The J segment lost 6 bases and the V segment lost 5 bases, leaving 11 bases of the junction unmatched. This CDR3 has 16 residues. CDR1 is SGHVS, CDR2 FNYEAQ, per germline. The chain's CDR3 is CASSPRRSGGSNEQFF. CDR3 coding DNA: TGTGCCAGCAGCCCCCGCCGAAGCGGGGGGAGCAATGAGCAGTTCTTC.

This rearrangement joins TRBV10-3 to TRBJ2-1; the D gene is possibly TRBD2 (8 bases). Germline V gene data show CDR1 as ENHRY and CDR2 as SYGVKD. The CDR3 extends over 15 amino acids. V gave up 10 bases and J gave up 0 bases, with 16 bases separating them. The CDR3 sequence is CATHSGDSSYNEQFF. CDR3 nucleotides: TGTGCCACCCATAGCGGGGACAGCTCCTACAATGAGCAGTTCTTC.

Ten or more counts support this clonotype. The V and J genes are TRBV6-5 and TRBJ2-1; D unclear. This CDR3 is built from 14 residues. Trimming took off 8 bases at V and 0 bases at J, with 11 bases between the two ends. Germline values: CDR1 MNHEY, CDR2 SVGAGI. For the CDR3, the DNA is TGTGCCAGCGGAAGCTCGAGCTCCTACAATGAGCAGTTCTTC. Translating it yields CASGSSSSYNEQFF.